This T cell receptor beta chain stems from a study of regulatory T cells in long-lasting Graves disease. Study-wide findings and caveats: With under 3,500 shared public clonotypes, persistent patients exceeded new patients, who shared about a thousand.

Time point reported: newly diagnosed GD, antithyroid drugs for less than 3 months. The TCR library was made from RNA extracted from PBMCs. This clonotype was observed at least ten times. Its antigen is undetermined. According to the study, TCR beta libraries were built with iRepertoire HTBI primers and CDR3-region Arm-PCR. Per the original data handling: Identified segments across samples numbered approximately 60 TRBV and about 13 TRBJ. TCRdb called the multiplex PCR reads again in MiXCR, with one record for every CDR3 protein. These V and J calls derive from TCRdb rather than the authors' analysis. The data hold roughly 520,000 distinct CDR3 sequences, with more than 10% observed a single time. Trimming removed 3 bases from V and 1 base from J; junction bases left unmatched: 2. CDR1 and CDR2 from the germline V gene are SGHDN and FVKESK. CDR3 length: 15 residues. These data were also reused for a study on T cells in Graves' hyperthyroidism and ophthalmopathy. This second report adds: Prediction of ophthalmopathy progression came a median approximately 6.6 months pre-onset.

The sequence derives from a young woman with Graves disease. Sequencing was performed on peripheral blood mononuclear cells (PBMCs), taken at new diagnosis, from a patient treated with antithyroid drugs. This rearrangement joins TRBV14 to TRBJ2-2, with 7 nucleotides matching TRBD1. CDR3 nucleotides: TGTGCCAGCAGCCAGGGACAGATGAACACCGGGGAGCTGTTTTTT. Protein sequence: CASSQGQMNTGELFF.